The clone carrying this T cell receptor beta chain was counted between two and nine times. This entry comes from a study of molecular identifiers for immune sequencing clone quantification. Listed TCR primers, together with previously described methods, were used for the bulk TCR libraries. TCRdb independently ran MiXCR on the PCR reads; one entry per CDR3 protein. The repertoire consists of approximately 500,000 distinct CDR3 sequences, with 20% to 25% occurring once and the leading ten covering around 0.84%. The CDR3 length is 14 residues. Trimming cost V 8 bases and J 0 bases, with 14 bases left between them. The germline gives CDR1 GTSNPN, CDR2 SVGIG (reference sequence).

Sequencing was done on a sample of naive CD8+ T cells from blood, with Jurkat cell RNA spiked in. Subset: FACS-sorted CD8+CD4-CCR7+CD45RA+ naive T cells. This sequence was found in a human donor in good health. Some libraries in this study had Jurkat cell RNA spiked in. V usage is TRBV30 and J usage is TRBJ1-3, with TRBD1 as a possible D gene (5 bases). Here the CDR3 reads CATTATISGNTIYF. Here the CDR3 DNA reads TGTGCCACGACAGCCACAATCTCTGGAAACACCATATATTTT.